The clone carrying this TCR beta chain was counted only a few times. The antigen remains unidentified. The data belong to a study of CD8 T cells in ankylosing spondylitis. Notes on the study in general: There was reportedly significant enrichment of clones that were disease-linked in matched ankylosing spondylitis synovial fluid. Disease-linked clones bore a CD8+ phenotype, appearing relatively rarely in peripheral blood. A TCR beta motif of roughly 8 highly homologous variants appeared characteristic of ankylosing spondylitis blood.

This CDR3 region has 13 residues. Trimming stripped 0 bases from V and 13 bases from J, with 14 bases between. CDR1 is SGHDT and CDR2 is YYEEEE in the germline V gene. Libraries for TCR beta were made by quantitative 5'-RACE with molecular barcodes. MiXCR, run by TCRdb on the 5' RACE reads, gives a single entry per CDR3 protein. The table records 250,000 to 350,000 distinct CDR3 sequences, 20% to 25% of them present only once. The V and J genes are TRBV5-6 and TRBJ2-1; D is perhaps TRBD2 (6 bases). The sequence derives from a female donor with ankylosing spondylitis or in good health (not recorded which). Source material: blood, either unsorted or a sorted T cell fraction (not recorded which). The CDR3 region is CASSLGGGLIQFF. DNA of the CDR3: TGTGCCAGCAGCTTGGGGGGAGGTTTGATTCAGTTCTTC.